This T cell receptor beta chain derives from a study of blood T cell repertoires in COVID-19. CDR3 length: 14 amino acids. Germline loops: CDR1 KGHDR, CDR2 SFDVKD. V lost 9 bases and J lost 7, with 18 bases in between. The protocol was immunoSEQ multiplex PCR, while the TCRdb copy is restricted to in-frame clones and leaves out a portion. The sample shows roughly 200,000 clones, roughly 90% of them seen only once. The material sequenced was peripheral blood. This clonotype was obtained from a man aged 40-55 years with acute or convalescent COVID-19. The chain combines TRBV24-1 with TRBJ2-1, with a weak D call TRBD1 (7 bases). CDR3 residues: CATAGQTRSNEQFF. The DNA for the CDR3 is TGTGCCACCGCGGGACAGACACGATCTAATGAGCAGTTCTTC.